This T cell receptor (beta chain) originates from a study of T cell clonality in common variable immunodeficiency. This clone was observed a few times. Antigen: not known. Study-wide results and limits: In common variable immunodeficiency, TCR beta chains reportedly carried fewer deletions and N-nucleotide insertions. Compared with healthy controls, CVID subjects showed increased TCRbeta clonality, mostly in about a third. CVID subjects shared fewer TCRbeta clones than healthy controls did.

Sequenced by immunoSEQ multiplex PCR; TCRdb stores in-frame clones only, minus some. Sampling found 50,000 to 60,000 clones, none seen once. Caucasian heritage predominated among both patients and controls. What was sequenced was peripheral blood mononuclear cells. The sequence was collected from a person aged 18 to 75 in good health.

The CDR3 protein is CASSGQEAQYF. The CDR3 DNA, read in part, is TGTGCCAGCAGTGGACAGGAGGCG. The rearrangement uses TRBV7-9 and TRBJ2-3, with TRBD1 matching over 7 bases. The read falls 3 residues short of the CDR3 end, and the missing part is taken from the germline J gene. Germline-derived CDR1 and CDR2 are SEHNR and FQNEAQ (reference sequence). This CDR3 has 11 amino acids.